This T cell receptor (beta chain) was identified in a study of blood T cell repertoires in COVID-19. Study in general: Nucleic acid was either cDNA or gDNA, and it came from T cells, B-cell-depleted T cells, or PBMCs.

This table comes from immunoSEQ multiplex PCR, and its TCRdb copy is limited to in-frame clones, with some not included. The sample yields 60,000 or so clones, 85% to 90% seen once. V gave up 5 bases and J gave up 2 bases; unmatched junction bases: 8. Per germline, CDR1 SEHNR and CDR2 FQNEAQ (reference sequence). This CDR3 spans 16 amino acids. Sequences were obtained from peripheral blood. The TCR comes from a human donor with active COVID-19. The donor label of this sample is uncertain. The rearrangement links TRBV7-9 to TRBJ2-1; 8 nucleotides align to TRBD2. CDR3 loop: CASSMNGGAPYNEQFF. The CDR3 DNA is TGTGCCAGCAGCATGAACGGGGGGGCCCCCTACAATGAGCAGTTCTTC. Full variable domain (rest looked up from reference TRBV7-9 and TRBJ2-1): DTGVSQNPRHKITKRGQNVTFRCDPISEHNRLYWYRQTLGQGPEFLTYFQNEAQLEKSRLLSDRFSAERPKGSFSTLEIQRTEQGDSAMYLCASSMNGGAPYNEQFFGPGTRLTVL.